This T cell receptor beta chain is drawn from a study of radiation and T cells in renal cell carcinoma. Looking at the study overall: Nephrectomy followed 15 Gy stereotactic body radiation by 4 weeks.

Clones were read by immunoSEQ multiplex PCR, and TCRdb kept only the in-frame ones, dropping some. The sample lists roughly 100,000 clones, approximately 80% occurring once. This clone has only one observation. The CDR3 consists of 15 residues. Between the trimmed V and J ends, which lost 0 bases and 2 bases, there was a span of 9 bases. CDR1 is SGHRS, CDR2 YFSETQ, per germline. The time point was: baseline pretreatment blood. The treatment denotes: 15 Gy SBRT to primary tumor, nephrectomy 4 weeks later. This receptor was taken from a man aged 55-75 years with renal cell carcinoma. Sequencing was performed on blood, taken from a patient whose treatment included radiotherapy and nephrectomy. This sequence joins TRBV5-1 and TRBJ1-5, with D possibly being TRBD1 (5 bases). CDR3 amino acids: CASSLAGTGNQPQHF. CDR3 DNA sequence: TGCGCCAGCAGCTTGGCAGGGACCGGCAATCAGCCCCAGCATTTT.